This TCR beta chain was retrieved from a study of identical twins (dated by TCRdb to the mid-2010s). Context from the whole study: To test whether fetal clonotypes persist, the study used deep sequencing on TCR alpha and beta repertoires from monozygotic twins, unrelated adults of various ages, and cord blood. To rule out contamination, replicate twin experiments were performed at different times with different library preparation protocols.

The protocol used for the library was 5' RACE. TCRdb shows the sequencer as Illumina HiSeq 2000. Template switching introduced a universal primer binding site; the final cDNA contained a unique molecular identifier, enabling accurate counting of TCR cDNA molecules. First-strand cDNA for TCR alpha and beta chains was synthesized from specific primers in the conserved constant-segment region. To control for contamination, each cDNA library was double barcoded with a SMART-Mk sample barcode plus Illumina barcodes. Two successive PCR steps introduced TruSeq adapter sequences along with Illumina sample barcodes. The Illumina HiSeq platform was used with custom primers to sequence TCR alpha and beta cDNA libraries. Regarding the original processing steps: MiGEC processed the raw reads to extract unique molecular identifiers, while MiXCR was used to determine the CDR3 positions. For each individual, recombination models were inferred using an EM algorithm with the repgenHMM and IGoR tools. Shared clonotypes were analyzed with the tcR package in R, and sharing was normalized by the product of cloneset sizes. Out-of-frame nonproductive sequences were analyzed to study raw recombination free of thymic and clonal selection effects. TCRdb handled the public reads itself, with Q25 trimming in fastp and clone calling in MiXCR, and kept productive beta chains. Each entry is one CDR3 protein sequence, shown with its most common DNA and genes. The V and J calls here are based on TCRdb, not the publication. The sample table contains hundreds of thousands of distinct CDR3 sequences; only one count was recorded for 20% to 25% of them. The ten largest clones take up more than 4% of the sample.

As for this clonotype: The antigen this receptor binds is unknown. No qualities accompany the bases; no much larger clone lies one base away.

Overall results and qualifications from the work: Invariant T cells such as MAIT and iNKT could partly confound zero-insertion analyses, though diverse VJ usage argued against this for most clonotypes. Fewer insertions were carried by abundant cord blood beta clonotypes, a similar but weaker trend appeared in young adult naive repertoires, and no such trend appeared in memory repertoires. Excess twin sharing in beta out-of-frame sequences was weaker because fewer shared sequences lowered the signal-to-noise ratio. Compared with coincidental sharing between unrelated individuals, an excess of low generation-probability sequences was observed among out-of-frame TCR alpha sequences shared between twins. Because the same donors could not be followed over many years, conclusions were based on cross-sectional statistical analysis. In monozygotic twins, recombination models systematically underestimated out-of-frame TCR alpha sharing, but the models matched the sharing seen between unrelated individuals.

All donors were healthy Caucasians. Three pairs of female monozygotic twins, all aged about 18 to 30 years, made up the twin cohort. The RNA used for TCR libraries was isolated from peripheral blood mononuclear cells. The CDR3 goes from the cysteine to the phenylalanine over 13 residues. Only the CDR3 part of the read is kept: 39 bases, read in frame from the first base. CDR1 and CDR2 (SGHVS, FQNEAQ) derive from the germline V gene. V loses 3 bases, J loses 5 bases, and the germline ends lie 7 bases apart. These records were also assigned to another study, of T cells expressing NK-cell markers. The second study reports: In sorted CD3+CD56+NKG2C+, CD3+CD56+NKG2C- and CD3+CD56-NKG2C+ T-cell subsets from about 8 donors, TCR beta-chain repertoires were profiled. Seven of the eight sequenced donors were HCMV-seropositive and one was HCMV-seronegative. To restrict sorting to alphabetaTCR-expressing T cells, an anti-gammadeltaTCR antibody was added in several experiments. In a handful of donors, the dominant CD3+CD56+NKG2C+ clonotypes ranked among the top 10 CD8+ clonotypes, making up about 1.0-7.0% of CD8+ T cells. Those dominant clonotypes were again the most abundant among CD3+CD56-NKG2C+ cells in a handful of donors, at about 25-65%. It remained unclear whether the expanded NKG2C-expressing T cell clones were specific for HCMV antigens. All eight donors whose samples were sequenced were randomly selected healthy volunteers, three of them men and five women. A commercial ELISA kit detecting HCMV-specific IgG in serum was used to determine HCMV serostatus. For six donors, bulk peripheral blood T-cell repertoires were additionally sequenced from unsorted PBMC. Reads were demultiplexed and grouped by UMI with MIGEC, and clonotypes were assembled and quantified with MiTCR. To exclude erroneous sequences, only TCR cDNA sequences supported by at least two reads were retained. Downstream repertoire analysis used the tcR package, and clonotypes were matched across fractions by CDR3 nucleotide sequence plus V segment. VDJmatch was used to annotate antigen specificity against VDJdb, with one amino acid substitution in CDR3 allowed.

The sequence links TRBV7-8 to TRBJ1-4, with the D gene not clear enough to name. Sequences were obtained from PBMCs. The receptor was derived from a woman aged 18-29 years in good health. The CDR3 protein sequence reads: CASSLSTNEKLFF. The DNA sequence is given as TGTGCCAGCAGCTTGTCTACGAATGAAAAACTGTTTTTT.